This T cell receptor beta chain came from a study of blood T cells in healthy people across ages (dated by TCRdb to between 2014 and 2017). At the level of the whole study: In model experiments, template switching captured about one uniquely barcoded TCR beta cDNA molecule for every two T cells. The donors were split into four age groups: young (average about 16 years), middle-aged (about 40), aged (over 55) and long-lived (approximately 80). To avoid experimental bias, donors of different ages were distributed randomly across sequencing lanes. The study analyzed two additional independent replicas of 1 million unique cDNA reads from the same blood draw for two donors, one aged 18 to 29 and one aged 80 or older. Age-related changes in TCR beta repertoire diversity were measured in the study by deep sequencing normalized with unique cDNA molecular identifiers. Overall study results and their limits: The long-lived group showed more naive CD4+ T cells, fewer expanded clones and increased TCR diversity than the aged group, suggesting age selection. Since profiling was done on bulk unsorted PBMCs, naive and antigen-experienced compartments could not be conclusively compared. Donor CMV infection status was unknown, potentially confounding age-related changes in expanded clonotypes. Estimates of total diversity from one million sequenced T cells were regarded as lower bounds and underestimates. As age increased, observed TCR beta diversity per million T cells dropped in a roughly linear way, and a significant reduction was already evident by age roughly 40. Observed TCR beta diversity correlated strongly with the percentage of naive T cells measured by flow cytometry.

The approximately 40 donors, aged about 6 to 95 years, were systemically healthy Caucasian individuals from Russia. Ten milliliters of peripheral blood were drawn from each donor into EDTA-treated Vacutainer tubes. Ficoll-Paque density-gradient centrifugation was used to isolate PBMCs, with at least 7 million per sample. Trizol reagent was used to extract total RNA from the PBMCs, yielding at least 6 micrograms per sample. Naive CD45RAhigh/CD27high T cell percentages were measured by flow cytometry on a PBMC aliquot from every donor. The library relied on 5' RACE. The listed sequencing device is Illumina HiSeq 2500. A second PCR of about 6 to 11 cycles was performed with a sample-barcoded 5' primer and a J-beta primer mix. A template-switch 5' adaptor carrying 12 random nucleotides introduced a unique molecular identifier onto each TCR beta cDNA molecule. Each sample yielded at least 2.5 million CDR3-containing paired-end reads. First-strand cDNA was synthesized from all RNA with the Mint cDNA synthesis kit, primed by a TRBC-specific oligonucleotide. Following uracil-DNA glycosylase treatment, all cDNA underwent a first 18-cycle PCR with the universal primers M1SS and BC2_uni_R. In the authors' own workflow: For normalization, 1 million high-quality reads, each with a distinct molecular identifier, were randomly selected from each sample. Instead of being binned into consensus sequences, reads with shared molecular identifiers were discarded. MiTCR, with a Q25 quality threshold and the strictest error-elimination algorithm, was used for CDR3 identification, clonotype clustering and error correction. A nonparametric unseen species model using Euler transformation provided a lower-bound estimate of total TCR beta diversity. TCRdb handled the public reads itself, with Q25 trimming in fastp and clone calling in MiXCR, and kept productive beta chains. Rows with one shared CDR3 protein collapse into an entry with the most common genes and DNA. TCRdb, not the original authors, processed these V and J calls. This sample comprises roughly 800,000 distinct CDR3 sequences, 55% to 75% of them detected only once. Over 20% of the sample is taken by the ten largest.

Points on this clonotype: Its antigen remains undetermined. With a much larger clone just one base away, this may be a read error.

From the cysteine through the phenylalanine, the CDR3 covers 15 amino acids. The kept DNA is CDR3 alone, 45 bases in frame from the first base. CDR1 is given as SGHTA and CDR2 as FQGNSA, both from the germline V gene. Sequenced sample: blood. The sequence was collected from a man in his thirties or forties in good health. The chain uses TRBV7-2 and TRBJ2-4, with 8 bases matching TRBD1. Gene TRBJ2-7 matches the end of the DNA better, so the J call may be wrong. DNA sequence: TGTGCCAGCAGCAGGGTCGTGACAGGGGAGTACGAGCAGTACTTC. Protein translation: CASSRVVTGEYEQYF.